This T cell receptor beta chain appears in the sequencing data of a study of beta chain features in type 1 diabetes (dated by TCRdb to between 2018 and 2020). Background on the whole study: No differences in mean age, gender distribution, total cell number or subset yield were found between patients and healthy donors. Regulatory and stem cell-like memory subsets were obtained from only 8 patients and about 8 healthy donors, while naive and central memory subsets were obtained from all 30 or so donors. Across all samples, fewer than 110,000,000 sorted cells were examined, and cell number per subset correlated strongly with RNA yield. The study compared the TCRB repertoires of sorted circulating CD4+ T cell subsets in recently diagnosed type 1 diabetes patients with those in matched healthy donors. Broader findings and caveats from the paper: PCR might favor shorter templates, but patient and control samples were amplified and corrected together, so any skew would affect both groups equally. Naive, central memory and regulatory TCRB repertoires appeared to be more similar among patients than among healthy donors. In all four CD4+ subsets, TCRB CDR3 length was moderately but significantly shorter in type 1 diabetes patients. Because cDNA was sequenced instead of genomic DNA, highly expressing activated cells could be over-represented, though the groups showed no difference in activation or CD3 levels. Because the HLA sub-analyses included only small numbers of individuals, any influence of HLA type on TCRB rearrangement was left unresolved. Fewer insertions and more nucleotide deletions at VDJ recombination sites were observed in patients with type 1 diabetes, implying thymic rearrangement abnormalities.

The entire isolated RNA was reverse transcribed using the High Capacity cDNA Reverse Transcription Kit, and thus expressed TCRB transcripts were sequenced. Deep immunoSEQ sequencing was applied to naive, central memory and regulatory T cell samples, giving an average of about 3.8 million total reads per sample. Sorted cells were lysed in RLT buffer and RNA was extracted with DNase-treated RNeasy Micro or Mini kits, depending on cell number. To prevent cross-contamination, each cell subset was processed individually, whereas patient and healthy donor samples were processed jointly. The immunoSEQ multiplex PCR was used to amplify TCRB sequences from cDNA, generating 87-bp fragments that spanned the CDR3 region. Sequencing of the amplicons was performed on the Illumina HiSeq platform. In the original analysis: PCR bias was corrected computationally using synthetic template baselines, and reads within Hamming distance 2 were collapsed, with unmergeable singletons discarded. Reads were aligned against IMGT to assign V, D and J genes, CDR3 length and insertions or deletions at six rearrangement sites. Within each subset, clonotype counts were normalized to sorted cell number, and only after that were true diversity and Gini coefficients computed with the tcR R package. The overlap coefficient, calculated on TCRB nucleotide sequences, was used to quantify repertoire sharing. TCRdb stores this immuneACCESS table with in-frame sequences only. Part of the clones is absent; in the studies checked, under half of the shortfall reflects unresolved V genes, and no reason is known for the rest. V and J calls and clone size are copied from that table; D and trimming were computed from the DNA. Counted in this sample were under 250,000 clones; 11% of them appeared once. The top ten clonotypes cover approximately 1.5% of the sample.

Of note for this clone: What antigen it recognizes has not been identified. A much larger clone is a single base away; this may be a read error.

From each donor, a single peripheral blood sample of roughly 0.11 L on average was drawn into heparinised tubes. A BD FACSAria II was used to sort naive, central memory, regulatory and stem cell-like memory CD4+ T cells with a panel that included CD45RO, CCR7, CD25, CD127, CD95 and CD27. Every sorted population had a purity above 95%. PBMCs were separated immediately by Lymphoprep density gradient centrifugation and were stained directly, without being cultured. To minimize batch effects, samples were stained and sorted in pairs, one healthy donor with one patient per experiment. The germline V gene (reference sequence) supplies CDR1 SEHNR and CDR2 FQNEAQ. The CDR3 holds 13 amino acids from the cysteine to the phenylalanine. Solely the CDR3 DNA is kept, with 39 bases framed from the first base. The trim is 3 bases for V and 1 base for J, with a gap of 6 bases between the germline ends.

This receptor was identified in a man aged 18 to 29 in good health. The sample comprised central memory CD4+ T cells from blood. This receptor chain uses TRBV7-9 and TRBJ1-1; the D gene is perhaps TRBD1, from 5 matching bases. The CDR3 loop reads CASSFGGNTEAFF. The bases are TGTGCCAGCAGCTTCGGGGGGAACACTGAAGCTTTCTTT. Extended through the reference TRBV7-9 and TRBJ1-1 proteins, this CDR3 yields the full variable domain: DTGVSQNPRHKITKRGQNVTFRCDPISEHNRLYWYRQTLGQGPEFLTYFQNEAQLEKSRLLSDRFSAERPKGSFSTLEIQRTEQGDSAMYLCASSFGGNTEAFFGQGTRLTVV.